These 15 T cell receptor beta chains were all obtained from the same sample, sequenced in a study of Graves' ophthalmopathy and Graves' hyperthyroidism. Investigators amplified TCR beta CDR3 regions from RNA transcripts. HTBI primers served in a first-round RT-PCR, which a second-round multiplex PCR followed. Via MiXCR, TCRdb re-called the multiplex PCR reads, giving one row per CDR3 protein. In the table there are some 370,000 distinct CDR3 sequences, approximately 18% of which are singletons. Sequencing input: peripheral blood. The receptor source for this set is an adult woman with stable Graves' hyperthyroidism.

The chain employs TRBV3-1 and TRBJ2-2; D is unresolved. Germline assignment: CDR1 LGHDT and CDR2 YNNKEL (reference sequence). V dropped 4 bases and J dropped 6 bases, with 9 bases sitting between them. The CDR3 sequence is 13 residues long. The CDR3 loop is CASSRTRAGELFF. In nucleotides, the CDR3 is TGTGCCAGCAGCCGCACCCGGGCCGGGGAGCTGTTTTTT.

This clonotype was counted at least ten times. This chain connects TRBV27 to TRBJ2-7; TRBD1 or TRBD2 may be the D gene (5 bases each). CDR3 length: 15 residues. V lost 0 bases to trimming and J lost 2 bases, with 11 bases between them. The germline gives CDR1 MNHEY, CDR2 SMNVEV (reference sequence). The CDR3 coding sequence is TGTGCCAGCAGTTTATCCGGGGCACCTACCTACGAGCAGTACTTC. Its protein product is CASSLSGAPTYEQYF.

This clonotype was observed many times. This chain uses TRBV30 with TRBJ1-1; D unclear. The CDR3 is made up of 13 amino acids. The germline CDR1 and CDR2 sequences are GTSNPN and SVGIG (reference sequence). The V end was cut by 1 base, the J end by 4 bases, with 10 bases between. CDR3 in DNA: TGTGCCTGGAGTGGGTGGATTGGCACTGAAGCTTTCTTT. This translates into CAWSGWIGTEAFF.

This clonotype was found many times. V is TRBV7-2 and J is TRBJ2-7; 8 positions agree with TRBD2. The CDR3 sequence is 15 residues long. CDR1 SGHTA and CDR2 FQGNSA come from the germline V gene. The J segment lost 3 bases and the V segment lost 2 bases, leaving 6 bases of the junction unmatched. CDR3 sequence (DNA): TGTGCCAGCAGCTTAAGGGCGGGAGGTGACTACGAGCAGTACTTC. This codes for CASSLRAGGDYEQYF.

The table lists this clonotype with many counts. The rearrangement joins TRBV29-1 to TRBJ1-1, with TRBD1 as a possible D gene (5 bases). The V end was cut by 0 bases, the J end by 2 bases, with 16 bases between. Germline V gene lookup returns CDR1 SQVTM and CDR2 ANQGSEA. This CDR3 is built from 16 residues. The CDR3 bases are TGCAGCGTTGAAGATAGGGGAAGAACAGATAACACTGAAGCTTTCTTT. Translated: CSVEDRGRTDNTEAFF.

The chain carries TRBV3-1 and TRBJ1-5; D is ambiguous. In germline, CDR1 is LGHDT, CDR2 YNNKEL (reference sequence). The CDR3 loop spans 13 amino acids. Trimming left V 1 base short and J 5 bases short, with 6 bases between. CDR3 in amino acids: CASSQGPDQPQHF. The DNA of the CDR3 is TGTGCCAGCAGCCAAGGACCGGATCAGCCCCAGCATTTT.

The chain joins TRBV28 to TRBJ1-1; 8 bases fit TRBD1. This CDR3 contains 15 residues. J gave up 4 bases and V 8 bases, and 12 bases lay outside the gene matches. Germline V gene data show CDR1 as MDHEN and CDR2 as SYDVKM. DNA for the CDR3: TGTGCCAGCGCATCCCTGGACAGGGTGGTCACTGAAGCTTTCTTT. Translating it yields CASASLDRVVTEAFF.

This clonotype was detected many times. Germline is not matched at one junction end, which may reflect a read error. The V call is TRBV24-1, the J call TRBJ1-5, with 8 bases that match TRBD1. The length of the CDR3 is 13 residues. Germline V gene lookup returns CDR1 KGHDR and CDR2 SFDVKD. The CDR3: CATSDSAGQVTNF. The CDR3 coding sequence is TGTGCCACCAGTGATTCAGCGGGACAGGTAACGAATTTT.

This clonotype was observed a few times. The rearrangement uses TRBV25-1 and TRBJ1-2; no firm D call. The CDR3 sequence is 13 residues long. V lost 5 bases and J 3 bases, leaving 10 bases between the germline ends. The germline V gene has CDR1 MGHDK and CDR2 SYGVNS. The DNA of the CDR3 is TGTGCCAGCAGTCAGTACAAGTACTATGGCTACACCTTC. Protein product: CASSQYKYYGYTF.

This clonotype came up many times. The junction departs from germline at one end; a sequencing error may be responsible. The chain is built from TRBV25-1 and TRBJ2-5; tentatively, D is TRBD1 (6 bases). This CDR3 region has 15 residues. Germline CDR1 and CDR2: MGHDK and SYGVNS. CDR3 sequence reads: CANSDPLQGWETQYF. The CDR3 DNA is TGTGCCAACAGTGACCCGTTACAGGGTTGGGAGACCCAGTACTTC. Using reference TRBV25-1 and TRBJ2-5 for the parts outside the CDR3, the full variable domain is EADIYQTPRYLVIGTGKKITLECSQTMGHDKMYWYQQDPGMELHLIHYSYGVNSTEKGDLSSESTVSRIRTEHFPLTLESARPSHTSQYLCANSDPLQGWETQYFGPGTRLLVL.

This clonotype was seen at least ten times. This chain connects TRBV30 to TRBJ2-5; D gene unclear. Between the trimmed V and J ends, which lost 0 bases and 5 bases, there was a span of 7 bases. Germline loops: CDR1 GTSNPN, CDR2 SVGIG (reference sequence). The CDR3 extends over 12 amino acids. The CDR3 nucleotides read TGTGCCTGGAGTGTAATTCGGGAGACCCAGTACTTC. Translation gives CAWSVIRETQYF.

This clonotype appeared many times. The chain combines TRBV7-2 with TRBJ2-5; maybe TRBD2 (6 bases). Germline lookup yields CDR1 SGHTA and CDR2 FQGNSA. The V end lost 5 bases, the J end lost 1 base, and 14 bases lay between the germline ends. The CDR3 consists of 15 residues. The CDR3 coding sequence is TGTGCCAGCAGCACTTCCGGGACTGTCCAAGAGACCCAGTACTTC. It encodes CASSTSGTVQETQYF.

CDR3 loop: CASRGGQAIFTEAFF. The CDR3 nucleotides read TGTGCCAGCAGGGGTGGACAGGCAATTTTCACTGAAGCTTTCTTT. V and J are TRBV28 and TRBJ1-1, with 7 bases identical to TRBD1. Trimming at V came to 6 bases and at J to 4 bases, leaving 11 bases not matched to a gene. Germline CDR1 MDHEN, CDR2 SYDVKM. The CDR3 extends over 15 amino acids.

This clonotype showed up many times. CDR3 sequence reads: CASSSGSINYEQYF. The CDR3, as DNA: TGTGCCAGCAGTTCAGGGAGTATTAACTACGAGCAGTACTTC. V and J are TRBV12-3 or TRBV12-4 and TRBJ2-7; D tentatively fits TRBD1 or TRBD2 (5 bases each). The CDR3 contains 14 residues. V gave up 4 bases and J gave up 3 bases, with 13 bases separating them.

The genes are TRBV24-1 and TRBJ2-2, with 9 bases aligning to TRBD1. This CDR3 is 13 amino acids long. V lost 9 bases to trimming and J lost 4 bases; unmatched junction nucleotides: 2. Germline V lookup: CDR1 KGHDR, CDR2 SFDVKD. CDR3 sequence (DNA): TGTGCCACCGGGACAGGGATCACCGGGGAGCTGTTTTTT. Translated, it gives CATGTGITGELFF.